This TCR beta chain was sequenced during a study of early T cells in non-severe SARS-CoV-2 infection. Study-wide points: Lookups in VDJdb leaned toward anti-spike CD8 responses and missed private and CD4 specificities.

Points on this clonotype: The target antigen is unknown.

CDR1 is MDHEN and CDR2 is SYDVKM in the germline V gene. The CDR3 length is 14 residues. J was trimmed by 13 bases and V by 4 bases; bases with no gene match: 15. MiXCR, applied by TCRdb to the 5' RACE reads, yields one record per CDR3 protein. The table includes tens of thousands of distinct CDR3 sequences, roughly 13% detected once. The source is an adult who was a healthcare worker with PCR-confirmed SARS-CoV-2 infection or an uninfected control (not recorded which). V usage is TRBV28 and J usage is TRBJ1-2; 7 bases match TRBD1. The sequenced sample consisted of whole blood. DNA for the CDR3: TGTGCCAGCAGTTCCCGGACAGGAAAATCGGGGTTCACCTTC. This sequence encodes CASSSRTGKSGFTF.